Listed below are T cell receptor beta chains from one sample, sequenced in a study of blood T cell repertoires in COVID-19. Measured with immunoSEQ multiplex PCR; TCRdb has only the in-frame clones, and not every one. Here the sample spans 200,000 to 300,000 clones, roughly 88% being singletons. Sequenced input: peripheral blood. These receptors were obtained from an elderly man with acute or convalescent COVID-19. Each CDR3 is given with its conserved first and last residue. The D gene is left open where the match is weak. Clone size is given for some rows only: seen once, a few or many times, or a class if the clone is expanded.

abundance	v_gene	d_gene	j_gene	CDR3nt	CDR3aa
NA	TRBV4-1	NA	TRBJ1-1	TGCGCCAGCAGCCAGGAGGGGGGGACTGAAGCTTTCTTT	CASSQEGGTEAFF
few	TRBV5-8	NA	TRBJ1-3	TGTGCCAGCAGCTTGGCGGCAGGTGGCTTCTCTGGAAACACCATATATTTT	CASSLAAGGFSGNTIYF
NA	TRBV9	TRBD1	TRBJ1-3	TGTGCCAGCAGCGGGGACAGGCTAAACACCATATATTTT	CASSGDRLNTIYF
NA	TRBV7-8	NA	TRBJ1-1	TGTGCCAGCAGCGTCACAAGCGCCTTGAACACTGAAGCTTTCTTT	CASSVTSALNTEAFF
NA	TRBV5-1	NA	TRBJ1-1	TGCGCCAGCAGCCCTCAGGGTATCGGCACTGAAGCTTTCTTT	CASSPQGIGTEAFF
NA	TRBV19	TRBD1	TRBJ1-4	TGTGCCAGTAGTATCGCAGACAGGGTGGGTGAAAAACTGTTTTTT	CASSIADRVGEKLFF
NA	TRBV6-4	TRBD2	TRBJ2-2	TGTGCCAGCAGTGACTCCGCCGGACTAGCGGGAGAGACGCTGTTTTTT	CASSDSAGLAGETLFF
NA	TRBV28	NA	TRBJ1-2	TGTGCCAGCAGGCGCCGCTCTGGCTATGGCTACACCTTC	CASRRRSGYGYTF
once	TRBV10-3	NA	TRBJ1-1	TGTGCCATCAGTGAGTGGAGGGGGGGATTTGAAGCTTTCTTT	CAISEWRGGFEAFF
NA	TRBV9	NA	TRBJ1-3	TGTGCCAGCAGCGTGTCCCGGGGAACTGGAAACACCATATATTTT	CASSVSRGTGNTIYF
once	TRBV5-4	TRBD1	TRBJ2-1	TGTGCCAGCAGCCTTGAGCAGGGGGCAAATGAGCAGTTCTTC	CASSLEQGANEQFF
NA	TRBV2	NA	TRBJ2-1	TGTGCCAGCAGTCCAATCGGGAATGAGCAGTTCTTC	CASSPIGNEQFF
NA	TRBV12-5	NA	TRBJ1-1	TGTGCTAGTGGTTTGGTCGGGGGGCAGAACACTGAAGCTTTCTTT	CASGLVGGQNTEAFF
NA	TRBV18	TRBD2	TRBJ2-1	TGTGCCAGCTCTCCGGGGGCCTTAGCGGGAGTGGGTGAGCAGTTCTTC	CASSPGALAGVGEQFF
NA	TRBV3-1/TRBV3-2	TRBD2	TRBJ2-7	TGTGCCAGCAGCCAAACAGCGGGAGCCCCCTACGAGCAGTACTTC	CASSQTAGAPYEQYF
NA	TRBV3-1/TRBV3-2	TRBD1	TRBJ1-5	TGTGCCAGCAGCCAGACTTTTACAGGGGATCAGCCCCAGCATTTT	CASSQTFTGDQPQHF
NA	TRBV7-2	NA	TRBJ2-7	TGTGCCAGCAGCTTATCCCCGCGTTCCTACGAGCAGTACTTC	CASSLSPRSYEQYF
NA	TRBV24-1	NA	TRBJ2-2	TGTGCCACCAGTGACAGGGGGAACACCGGGGAGCTGTTTTTT	CATSDRGNTGELFF
once	TRBV19	TRBD1	TRBJ1-3	TGTGCCAGCCTCTCGGATTACCCAAGAAGGGACAGGGCACAAAGGATTCCTGGAAACACCATATATTTT	CASLSDYPRRDRAQRIPGNTIYF
NA	TRBV5-6	TRBD1	TRBJ1-1	TGTGCCAGCAGCCTGCTCGGGACAGAGAACACTGAAGCTTTCTTT	CASSLLGTENTEAFF
NA	TRBV15	TRBD1	TRBJ1-6	TGTGCCACCAGCAGGGGGACAGATCCACCCCTCCACTTT	CATSRGTDPPLHF
once	TRBV7-7	TRBD2	TRBJ2-3	TGTGCTAGCAGCCTAGGACTAGCTGGAGATACGCAGTATTTT	CASSLGLAGDTQYF
NA	TRBV28	TRBD1	TRBJ1-3	TGTGCCAGCAGGGGGGACAGCTCTGGAAACACCATATATTTT	CASRGDSSGNTIYF
NA	TRBV5-8	TRBD1	TRBJ1-4	TGTGCCAGCAGCGCCGGGGACAGATCTAATGAAAAACTGTTTTTT	CASSAGDRSNEKLFF
NA	TRBV7-2	NA	TRBJ1-2	TGTGCCAGCAGCTTAATCACAGGGTGGGACTATGGCTACACCTTC	CASSLITGWDYGYTF
NA	TRBV7-8	NA	TRBJ1-5	TGTGCCAGCAGCTTAGTTGGGCTTAAGGGCAATCAGCCCCAGCATTTT	CASSLVGLKGNQPQHF
NA	TRBV5-4	NA	TRBJ2-1	TGTGCCAGCAGCCCCACGGGGGTAGGATCCTACAATGAGCAGTTCTTC	CASSPTGVGSYNEQFF
NA	TRBV18	TRBD2	TRBJ2-7	TGTGCCAGCTCACCACCGGGACTAGCGAACGAGCAGTACTTC	CASSPPGLANEQYF
NA	TRBV6-2/TRBV6-3	TRBD1	TRBJ1-2	TGTGCCAGCAGTTACGAACGGGGGACAGGGGTTATCATCTATGGCTACACCTTC	CASSYERGTGVIIYGYTF
NA	TRBV5-6	NA	TRBJ1-1	TGTGCCAGCAGCTTGGTAGGGGTTGGCACTGAAGCTTTCTTT	CASSLVGVGTEAFF
NA	TRBV28	NA	TRBJ1-1	TGTGCCAGCAGTTCCAGAGTAATTCGAGGCACTGAAGCTTTCTTT	CASSSRVIRGTEAFF
NA	TRBV6-5	NA	TRBJ1-2	TGTGCCAGCAGCCCCAGGACACGGCGGTATGGCTACACCTTC	CASSPRTRRYGYTF
NA	TRBV19	NA	TRBJ1-1	TGTGCCAGTAGTAGGGAGACCCGGGGGAACACTGAAGCTTTCTTT	CASSRETRGNTEAFF
once	TRBV24-1	TRBD2	TRBJ2-1	TGTGCCACCGGGAGGGCCAGATCCTACAATGAGCAGTTCTTC	CATGRARSYNEQFF
NA	TRBV10-2	TRBD1	TRBJ1-2	TGCGCCAGCAGTCAGGACAGGGGGCAGGATGGCTACACCTTC	CASSQDRGQDGYTF
NA	TRBV28	NA	TRBJ1-2	TGTGCCAGCATAGGGGGTAGGGACTATGGCTACACCTTC	CASIGGRDYGYTF
NA	TRBV10-3	TRBD1	TRBJ1-1	TGTGCCATCAGTGGGGAAGTTGGGACAGGCTACACTGAAGCTTTCTTT	CAISGEVGTGYTEAFF
NA	TRBV7-2	TRBD2	TRBJ2-3	TGTGCCAGCAGCATAGCGGGGGGGCGGGGAGATACGCAGTATTTT	CASSIAGGRGDTQYF
NA	TRBV5-1	TRBD1	TRBJ1-2	TGCGCCAGCACCCCAGCGGGACAGGGATTAGGATATGGCTACACCTTC	CASTPAGQGLGYGYTF
NA	TRBV6-1	NA	TRBJ2-1	TGTGCCAGCAGTGAACTCGGGAGCAGCAATGAGCAGTTCTTC	CASSELGSSNEQFF
NA	TRBV2	TRBD2	TRBJ2-7	TGTGCCAGCAGTGAAGGACTAGCGGGGGGGCAGTACTTC	CASSEGLAGGQYF
NA	TRBV2	TRBD2	TRBJ2-7	TGTGCCAGCAGTGAGGGGCCCCGGGGGGGGACCTACGAGCAGTACTTC	CASSEGPRGGTYEQYF
NA	TRBV14	NA	TRBJ1-1	TGTGCCAGCAGCCAATTTGCCGGGAACACTGAAGCTTTCTTT	CASSQFAGNTEAFF
NA	TRBV5-1	NA	TRBJ1-1	TGCGCCAGCAGTAATCGAGCATTGAACACTGAAGCTTTCTTT	CASSNRALNTEAFF
NA	TRBV3-1/TRBV3-2	NA	TRBJ1-5	TGTGCCAGCAGCCAAGATGGGGCGGGGCAAAATCAGCCCCAGCATTTT	CASSQDGAGQNQPQHF
NA	TRBV5-1	NA	TRBJ1-1	TGCGCCAGCACCTACGACGGAGTGGGCACTGAAGCTTTCTTT	CASTYDGVGTEAFF
NA	TRBV6-5	NA	TRBJ2-3	TGTGCCAGCAGTCTACTTGGTTCTAGCACAGATACGCAGTATTTT	CASSLLGSSTDTQYF
NA	TRBV5-1	TRBD1	TRBJ2-1	TGCGCCAGCAGGACAGGGGGCGAGTACAATGAGCAGTTCTTC	CASRTGGEYNEQFF